This section outlines one T cell receptor (beta chain) sequence together with its context. Its matching antigen is unknown. Assay used: immunoSEQ multiplex PCR; TCRdb lists only in-frame clones, some missing. The sample has about 150,000 clones, about 93% seen once; the top ten hold 0.95% to 1.5%. This sample stems from a study of T cell responses to AZD1222 COVID-19 vaccine. Study-level findings and limits: Researchers report vaccine-associated CD4 TCRs spanning spike, with dominance at 160-218 and 743-854.

The CDR3 loop spans 14 amino acids. CDR1 is SGHRS and CDR2 is YFSETQ in the germline V gene. The V end was cut by 0 bases, the J end by 6 bases, with 9 bases between. The chain combines TRBV5-1 with TRBJ2-2, with a tentative D call TRBD1 (5 bases). The sequence was obtained from an adult in good health. The sample consisted of peripheral blood, taken on day 0 of AZD1222 vaccination. The chain's CDR3 is CASSLASGSGELFF. Written as DNA, the CDR3 is TGCGCCAGCAGCTTGGCCTCAGGGTCCGGGGAGCTGTTTTTT. The whole variable domain, remainder taken from reference TRBV5-1 and TRBJ2-2, is KAGVTQTPRYLIKTRGQQVTLSCSPISGHRSVSWYQQTPGQGLQFLFEYFSETQRNKGNFPGRFSGRQFSNSRSEMNVSTLELGDSALYLCASSLASGSGELFFGEGSRLTVL.